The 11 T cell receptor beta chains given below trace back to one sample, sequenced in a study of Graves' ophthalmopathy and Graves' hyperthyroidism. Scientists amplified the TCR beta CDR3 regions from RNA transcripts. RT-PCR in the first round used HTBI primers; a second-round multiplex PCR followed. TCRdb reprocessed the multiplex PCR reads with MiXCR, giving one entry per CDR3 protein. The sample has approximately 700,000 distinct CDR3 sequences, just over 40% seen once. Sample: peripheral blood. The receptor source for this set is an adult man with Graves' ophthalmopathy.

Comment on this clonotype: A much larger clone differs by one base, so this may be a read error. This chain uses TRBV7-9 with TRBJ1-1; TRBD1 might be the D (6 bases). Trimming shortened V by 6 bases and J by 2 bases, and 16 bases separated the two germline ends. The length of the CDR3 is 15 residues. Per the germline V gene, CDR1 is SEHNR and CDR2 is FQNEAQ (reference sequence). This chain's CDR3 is CASSRRQVSNTEAFF. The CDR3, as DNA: TGTGCCAGCAGTCGTAGACAGGTATCAAACACTGAAGCTTTCTTT.

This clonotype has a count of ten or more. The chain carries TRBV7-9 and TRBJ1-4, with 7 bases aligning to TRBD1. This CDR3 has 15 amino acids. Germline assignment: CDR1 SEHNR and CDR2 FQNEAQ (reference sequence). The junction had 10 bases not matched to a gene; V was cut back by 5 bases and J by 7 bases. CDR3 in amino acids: CASSRARQGGEKLFF. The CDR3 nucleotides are TGTGCCAGCAGCCGCGCCCGACAGGGCGGTGAAAAACTGTTTTTT.

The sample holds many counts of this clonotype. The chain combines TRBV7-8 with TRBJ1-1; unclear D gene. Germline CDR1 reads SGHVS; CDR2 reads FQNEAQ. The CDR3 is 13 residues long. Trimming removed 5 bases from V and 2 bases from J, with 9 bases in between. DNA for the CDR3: TGTGCCAGCAGCATCCCCCGCAACACTGAAGCTTTCTTT. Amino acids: CASSIPRNTEAFF.

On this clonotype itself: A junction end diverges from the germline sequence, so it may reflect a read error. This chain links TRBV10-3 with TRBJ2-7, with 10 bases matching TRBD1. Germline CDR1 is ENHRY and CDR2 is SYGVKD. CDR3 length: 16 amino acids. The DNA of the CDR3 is TGTGCCAGCAGTAGTCCCTGGGACAGGGGTACCGACGAGCAGTACTTC. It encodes CASSSPWDRGTDEQYF.

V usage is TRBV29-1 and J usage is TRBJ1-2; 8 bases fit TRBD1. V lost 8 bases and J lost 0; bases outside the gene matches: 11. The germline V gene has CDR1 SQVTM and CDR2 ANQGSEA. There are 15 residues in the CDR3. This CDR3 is CSPLRTGLANYGYTF. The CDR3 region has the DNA TGCAGCCCCCTCAGGACAGGGCTTGCTAACTATGGCTACACCTTC.

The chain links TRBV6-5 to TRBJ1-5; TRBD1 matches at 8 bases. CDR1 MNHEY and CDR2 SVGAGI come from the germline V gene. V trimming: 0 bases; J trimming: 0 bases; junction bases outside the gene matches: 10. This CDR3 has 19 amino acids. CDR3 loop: CASSYSNSGQAISNQPQHF. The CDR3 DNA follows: TGTGCCAGCAGTTACTCGAATTCGGGACAGGCGATTAGCAATCAGCCCCAGCATTTT.

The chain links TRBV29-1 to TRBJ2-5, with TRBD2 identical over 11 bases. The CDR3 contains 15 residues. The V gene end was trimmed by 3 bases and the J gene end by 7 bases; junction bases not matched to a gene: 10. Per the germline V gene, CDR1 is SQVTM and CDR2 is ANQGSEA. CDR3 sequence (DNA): TGCAGCGTTGACCTCCTTAGCGGGAGGGCCGGGACCCAGTACTTC. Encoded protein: CSVDLLSGRAGTQYF.

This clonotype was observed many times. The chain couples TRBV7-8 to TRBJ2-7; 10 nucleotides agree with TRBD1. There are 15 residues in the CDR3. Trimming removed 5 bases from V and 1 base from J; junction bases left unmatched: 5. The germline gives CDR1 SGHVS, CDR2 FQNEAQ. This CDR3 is CASSLRGQGSYEQYF. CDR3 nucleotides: TGTGCCAGCAGCCTGAGGGGACAGGGGTCCTACGAGCAGTACTTC.

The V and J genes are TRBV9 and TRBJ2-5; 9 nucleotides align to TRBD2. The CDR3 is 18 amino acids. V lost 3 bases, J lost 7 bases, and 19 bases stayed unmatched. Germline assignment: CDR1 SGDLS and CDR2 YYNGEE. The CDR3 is CASSGSGLAGSDYGTQYF. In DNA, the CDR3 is TGTGCCAGCAGCGGTTCGGGCCTAGCGGGGAGTGATTACGGGACCCAGTACTTC.

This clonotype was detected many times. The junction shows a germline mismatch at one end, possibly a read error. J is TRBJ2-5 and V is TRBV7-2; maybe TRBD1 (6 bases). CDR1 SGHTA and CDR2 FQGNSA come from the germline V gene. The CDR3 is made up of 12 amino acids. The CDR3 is CASSTGLETRYF. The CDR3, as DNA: TGTGCCAGCAGCACAGGGTTGGAGACCCGGTACTTC.

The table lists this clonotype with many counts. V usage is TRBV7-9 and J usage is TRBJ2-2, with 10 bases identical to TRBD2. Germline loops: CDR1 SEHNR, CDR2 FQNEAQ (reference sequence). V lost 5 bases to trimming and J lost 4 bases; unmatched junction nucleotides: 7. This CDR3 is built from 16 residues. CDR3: CASSPPSGRLTGELFF. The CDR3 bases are TGTGCCAGCAGCCCCCCTAGCGGGAGACTCACCGGGGAGCTGTTTTTT.